This T cell receptor (beta chain) was recorded in a study of blood T cells in healthy people across ages. Alongside a J-beta primer mix, a sample-barcoded 5' primer served in a second PCR lasting about 7 to 12 cycles. TCRdb redid the calling of the 5' RACE reads with MiXCR, one entry per CDR3 protein. Altogether about 930,000 distinct CDR3 sequences are present, just under 30% being singletons, with the ten largest covering roughly 10%. Trimming pared 9 bases from V and 1 base from J, leaving 8 bases between. CDR1 and CDR2 (germline): KGHDR, SFDVKD. There are 13 residues in the CDR3. These data also formed part of another study, on T cells of mothers and their children. Turning to that study: Slightly higher, non-significant overlap characterized related mother-child pairs relative to unrelated pairs.

The sequencing input was blood. V and J are TRBV24-1 and TRBJ2-2, with D perhaps TRBD1 (6 bases). This clonotype was obtained from a woman aged 35 to 49 in good health. The CDR3 DNA sequence: TGTGCCACCCGGACAGAGAACACCGGGGAGCTGTTTTTT. Encoded protein: CATRTENTGELFF.